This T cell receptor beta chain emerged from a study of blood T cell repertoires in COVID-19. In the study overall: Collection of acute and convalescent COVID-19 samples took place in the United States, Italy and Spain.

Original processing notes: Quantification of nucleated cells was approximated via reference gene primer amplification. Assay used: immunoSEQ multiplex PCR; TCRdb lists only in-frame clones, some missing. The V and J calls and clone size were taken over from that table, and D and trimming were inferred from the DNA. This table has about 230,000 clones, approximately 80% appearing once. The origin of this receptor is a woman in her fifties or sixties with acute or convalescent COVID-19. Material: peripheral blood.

In nucleotides, the CDR3 is TGTGCCAGCAGTTACCAAACAGGGGGCGCGGATACGCAGTATTTT. Its translation: CASSYQTGGADTQYF. The J gene is TRBJ2-3, the V gene TRBV6-2 or TRBV6-3, with 9 positions matching TRBD1. The V and J ends lost 2 bases and 6 bases, in that order; junction bases with no gene match: 6. This CDR3 has 15 amino acids. From germline, CDR1 is MNHEY and CDR2 SVGEGT.